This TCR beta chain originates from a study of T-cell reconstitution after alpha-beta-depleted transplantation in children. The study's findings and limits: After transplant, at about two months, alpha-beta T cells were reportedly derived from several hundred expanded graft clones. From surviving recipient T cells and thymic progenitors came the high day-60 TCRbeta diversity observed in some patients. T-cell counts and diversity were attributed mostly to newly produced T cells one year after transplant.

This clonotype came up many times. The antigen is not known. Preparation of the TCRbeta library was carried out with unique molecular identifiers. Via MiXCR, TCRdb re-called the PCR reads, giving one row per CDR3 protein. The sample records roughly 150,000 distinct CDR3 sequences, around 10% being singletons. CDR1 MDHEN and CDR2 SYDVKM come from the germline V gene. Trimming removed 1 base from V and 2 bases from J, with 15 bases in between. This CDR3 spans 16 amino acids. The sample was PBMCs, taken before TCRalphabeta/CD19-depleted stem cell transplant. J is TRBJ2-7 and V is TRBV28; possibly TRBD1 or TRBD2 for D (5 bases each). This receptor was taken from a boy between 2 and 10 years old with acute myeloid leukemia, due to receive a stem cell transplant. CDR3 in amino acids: CASSLLRGPGPYEQYF. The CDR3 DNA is TGTGCCAGCAGTTTATTACGGGGACCAGGCCCCTACGAGCAGTACTTC.